This paragraph reports one T cell receptor beta chain. The data originate from a study of siplizumab effects on memory and regulatory T cells. Sequencing used immunoSEQ multiplex PCR; TCRdb keeps in-frame clones, though not all of them. Of 70,000 to 90,000 clones in the sample, just under 90% are singletons; the top ten hold 15%. This CDR3 region has 17 residues. The V end was cut by 6 bases, the J end by 2 bases, with 23 bases between. From germline, CDR1 is MDHEN and CDR2 SYDVKM. The J gene is TRBJ2-7, the V gene TRBV28, with D unclear. Sequenced sample: CD4+ T cells sorted from blood. The receptor was isolated from a human donor in good health. CDR3 DNA sequence: TGTGCCAGCAGGGGTGGTTGGGGATCTGTTACCGCCTACGAGCAGTACTTC. It encodes CASRGGWGSVTAYEQYF.